The 10 T cell receptor beta chains below all came from one sample that was sequenced in a study of STAT5B mutations in CD4+ large granular lymphocyte leukemia. The repertoire was sequenced with immunoSEQ multiplex PCR; TCRdb's copy has only in-frame clones and lacks some. Among around 37,000 clones, more than 60% were seen once, and the ten largest hold around 0.57%. Sequences were obtained from CD4+ T cells from blood buffy coats. The receptors shown here come from a human donor in good health.

This sequence joins TRBV19 and TRBJ1-3; TRBD1 might be the D (6 bases). Germline V gene lookup returns CDR1 LNHDA and CDR2 SQIVND (reference sequence). The CDR3 loop spans 15 amino acids. V was trimmed by 4 bases and J by 0 bases, leaving 10 bases between them. In DNA, the CDR3 is TGTGCCAGTAGTACTACAGGGTCCTCTGGAAACACCATATATTTT. Translating gives CASSTTGSSGNTIYF.

A single count supports this clone. V usage is TRBV10-3 and J usage is TRBJ2-7, with D perhaps matching TRBD1 (6 bases). Germline CDR1 is ENHRY and CDR2 is SYGVKD. The V end was cut by 3 bases, the J end by 5 bases, with 8 bases between. The CDR3 is made up of 12 amino acids. CDR3 sequence (DNA): TGTGCCATCAGTGAAACAGGGAACGAGCAGTACTTC. It is translated as CAISETGNEQYF.

The chain recombines TRBV6-5 with TRBJ2-4, with D perhaps matching TRBD1 (5 bases). Germline V gene data show CDR1 as MNHEY and CDR2 as SVGAGI. Between the trimmed V and J ends, which lost 7 bases and 0 bases, there was a span of 13 bases. The CDR3 has 15 amino acids. The CDR3 DNA sequence: TGTGCCAGCATGGGTCGAAGGGGAGCCAAAAACATTCAGTACTTC. It translates to CASMGRRGAKNIQYF.

The chain is built from TRBV7-2 and TRBJ1-2, with D tentatively TRBD1 (6 bases). With 5 bases removed from V and 8 bases from J, the gap between germline ends came to 21 bases. Germline assignment: CDR1 SGHTA and CDR2 FQGNSA. CDR3 length equals 15 residues. The CDR3 DNA follows: TGTGCCAGCAGCGACGACAGGTACCAAGGGTACGGCTACACCTTC. Its protein product is CASSDDRYQGYGYTF.

This clone has only a few counts. The chain has TRBV18 and TRBJ1-5, with D possibly matching TRBD1 (6 bases). Trimming took off 3 bases at V and 3 bases at J, with 12 bases between the two ends. The CDR3 loop spans 15 amino acids. Germline lookup yields CDR1 KGHSH and CDR2 LQKENI. In nucleotides, the CDR3 is TGTGCCAGCTCACCCCAAGGGGGTATCAATCAGCCCCAGCATTTT. Translation gives CASSPQGGINQPQHF.

This clone has just one count. The chain couples TRBV11-1 to TRBJ1-2, with 9 bases identical to TRBD1. Germline assignment: CDR1 SGHAT and CDR2 FQDESV (reference sequence). This CDR3 comprises 14 residues. With 3 bases clipped from V and 4 bases from J, the junction kept 3 bases outside the gene matches. CDR3 protein: CASSFGQGLYGYTF. The CDR3 DNA follows: TGTGCCAGCAGCTTCGGACAGGGGCTCTATGGCTACACCTTC.

This chain connects TRBV6-4 to TRBJ1-6; D is ambiguous. Per germline, CDR1 MRHNA and CDR2 SNTAGT. Trimming took 0 bases from V and 9 from J, leaving 6 bases between them. CDR3 size: 13 residues. The CDR3 loop reads CASSDSEFSPLHF. In nucleotides, the CDR3 is TGTGCCAGCAGTGACTCCGAGTTTTCACCCCTCCACTTT.

This clone was seen a handful of times. The chain couples TRBV4-2 to TRBJ1-5, with D possibly matching TRBD1 (5 bases). This CDR3 is built from 18 residues. Trimming removed 0 bases at V and 2 bases at J, with 17 bases between. Per the germline V gene, CDR1 is LGHNA and CDR2 is YNFKEQ. Written as DNA, the CDR3 is TGTGCCAGCAGCCAAGAGGGAGGAAGGGGCCGTGGCAATCAGCCCCAGCATTTT. Protein: CASSQEGGRGRGNQPQHF.

The chain joins TRBV12-5 to TRBJ2-1; 7 bases align to TRBD2. Trimming cost V 5 bases and J 8 bases; bases outside gene matches: 12. CDR3 length: 15 amino acids. Germline CDR1 and CDR2: LGHNT and FRNRAP. The CDR3 is CASGTRRIGGYEQFF. The CDR3 DNA follows: TGTGCTAGTGGTACCCGACGGATCGGGGGGTATGAGCAGTTCTTC.

The DNA for the CDR3 is TGTGCCAGCTCACCAGGGGGCTTCAATGAGCAGTTCTTC. It specifies CASSPGGFNEQFF. J is TRBJ2-1 and V is TRBV18, with D perhaps matching TRBD1 (6 bases). Trimming pared 2 bases from V and 6 bases from J, leaving 8 bases between. This CDR3 region has 13 residues. Per germline, CDR1 KGHSH and CDR2 LQKENI.